This T cell receptor (beta chain) stems from a study of CD8+ T cells in alopecia areata (dated by TCRdb to between 2018 and 2020). With respect to the entire study: The treated patients took part in an open-label pilot trial in which moderate-to-severe alopecia areata was treated with oral tofacitinib at 5 to 10 mg twice daily. Patients received tofacitinib for 6 to 18 months and were then followed off drug for 6 months to check for delayed response and recurrence. RNA was extracted with the PAXgene miRNA kit for fixed scalp, the miRNeasy kit for PBMCs, and the RNeasy kit for mouse skin. On the human side, TCRbeta sequencing was run on scalp tissue and on sorted CD4+ and CD8+ peripheral blood T cells from healthy controls and from alopecia areata patients with either patchy or totalis/universalis disease. TCRbeta CDR3 regions were amplified by immunoSEQ multiplex PCR using 35 Vbeta forward and 13 Jbeta reverse primers. Tofacitinib-treated patients had biopsies at baseline and at 4 and 24 weeks of treatment, with a later scalp biopsy in several patients. Scalp clonality was compared across normal scalp (n=4), patchy alopecia areata scalp (n=8), and alopecia totalis/universalis scalp (n=8). In treated patients, disease severity was measured using the SALT score, which gives the percentage of scalp surface area affected. In both human patients and the C3H/HeJ mouse model, the study applied high-throughput TCRbeta sequencing to look at T cell clonal expansion in alopecia areata. The investigation overall reported the following: Compared with mice, TCR sequences shared between patients were less clear, possibly partly because of HLA diversity across the patient population. Because the treated cohort was small and included a single nonresponder, larger studies are needed to assess links between baseline CD8+ expansion and response. Tofacitinib significantly decreased scalp clonality and the number of expanded CD8+ clones among the top 100 scalp clones. During tofacitinib treatment, many expanded lesional clones stuck around in both scalp and blood, and this persistence may partly explain why relapse happens after treatment is stopped. Lesional scalp, especially in alopecia totalis/universalis, showed higher clonality and more expanded CD8+ clones than normal scalp, suggesting antigenic drive. Scalp TCR repertoire analysis is complicated because resident alphabeta T cells in normal human skin are also sequenced, whereas mouse skin is dominated by gammadelta T cells.

Library preparation employed the immunoSEQ multiplex PCR assay. RNA was extracted from all samples and reverse transcribed into cDNA as template for TCR sequencing. First-strand cDNA was synthesized with SuperScript III using a 2:1 mix of oligo-dT and random hexamers. A synthetic immune receptor repertoire was used to measure amplification bias, and any remaining bias was corrected computationally. The original methods were these. Raw reads were preprocessed to remove errors, and CDR3 was defined by IMGT conventions from the conserved cysteine to phenylalanine. Clonality was calculated as 1 minus Shannon entropy normalized by log2 of the number of productive unique TCRs. Scalp TCRbeta sequences were cross-referenced with sorted blood CD4 and CD8 repertoires so that the CD4 or CD8 identity of scalp clones could be inferred. What TCRdb holds here is the immuneACCESS table cut down to in-frame rearrangements. Part of the clones is not present; checked against another copy, under half of the missing clones reflect an unresolved V gene, and the others are unexplained. D and trimming were read from the DNA, whereas the V and J calls and clone size are those reported in that table. The sample table holds approximately 220,000 clones, of which 35% to 40% were seen once. Around 0.48% of the sample lies in the top ten.

Taken with the paper, the label for treatment or condition translates to: oral pan-JAK inhibitor, 5-10 mg twice daily. Lesional scalp punch biopsies and peripheral blood were obtained from alopecia areata patients. PBMCs were separated by density centrifugation and stained for CD3, CD4 and CD8, after which CD4+ and CD8+ T cells were sorted on a FACSAria. To note about this clone: This clone's antigen is unknown. Base qualities were left out, and no much larger clone turns up one base away.

Cut back by 4 bases and 3 bases, the V and J ends lie 9 bases apart. For CDR1 and CDR2, the germline V gene lists SGHRS and YFSETQ. The cysteine opens and the phenylalanine closes a CDR3 of 13 amino acids. Of the read, only the CDR3 DNA is kept; its 39 bases are in frame from base 1. The V and J genes are TRBV5-1 and TRBJ2-3, and possibly TRBD2, on 5 matching bases. Specimen: CD4+ T cells sorted from blood, collected at approximately week 30, from a patient treated with tofacitinib. The source of this sequence is a human donor with alopecia areata. The CDR3 protein: CASSEGSTDTQYF. The nucleotides read TGCGCCAGCAGCGAGGGATCAACAGATACGCAGTATTTT. Extended through the reference TRBV5-1 and TRBJ2-3 proteins, this CDR3 yields the full variable domain: KAGVTQTPRYLIKTRGQQVTLSCSPISGHRSVSWYQQTPGQGLQFLFEYFSETQRNKGNFPGRFSGRQFSNSRSEMNVSTLELGDSALYLCASSEGSTDTQYFGPGTRLTVL.